This TCR beta chain was recorded in a study of CD8 T cells in Susac syndrome (dated by TCRdb to about 2019). Concerning the study at large: Whether CD8+ T cell activation and differentiation in Susac syndrome was antigen driven was tested using repertoire sequencing.

Study-wide findings and limitations: The study acknowledged that relatively few individuals were included in the TCR sequencing and HLA analysis.

The trim is 5 bases for V and 4 bases for J, with a gap of 12 bases between the germline ends. Reading the germline V gene gives CDR1 SGHTA and CDR2 FQGNSA. Including the terminal cysteine and phenylalanine, the CDR3 comprises 13 residues. The only DNA kept is the CDR3, 39 bases in frame from the first base. On this clonotype itself: The antigen it binds to is not known. Qualities for individual bases were not recorded, and no much larger clone is one base off.

RNA was extracted using the RNeasy kit, and about 0.45 to 1 ug of the RNA was reverse transcribed with random hexamers. TCR beta CDR3 regions were amplified with the immunoSEQ multiplex PCR assay covering 54 Vbeta and 13 Jbeta segments. PCR amplification bias was corrected by using a synthetic template baseline for primer optimization and computational correction. The published analysis was carried out like this. Reads were annotated to V, D and J genes according to IMGT and were analyzed with immunoSEQ Analyzer, with only productive sequences retained. Clonality was computed as one minus Shannon entropy normalized by log2 of the number of productive unique sequences. Public and private clones were assessed among the 100 most prevalent clones of each patient and control. Clones were defined as Susac-specific when absent from the healthy and MS cohorts, from over a thousand published viral clones and from other ImmuneACCESS disease sequences. TCRdb ran its own pipeline on the public reads, namely fastp trimming at Q25 and MiXCR clone calling, and kept in-frame beta chains. Rows are combined by CDR3 protein, so each entry shows the most common genes and DNA. What appears here as the V and J calls and clone size reflects TCRdb's work, not the paper's. The sample table shows approximately 120,000 distinct CDR3 sequences, and 80% to 95% are seen once. More than 0.13% of the sample lies in the top ten.

Peripheral blood CD8+ and CD4+ T cells from healthy donors, Susac syndrome patients and multiple sclerosis patients were profiled using high-throughput TCR beta sequencing. The healthy donors served as controls matched for age and sex. Bulk CD8+ and CD4+ T cells were purified by magnetic negative isolation, while CD8+ TEMRA cells were enriched using FACS. Blood was drawn into EDTA tubes, processed within 24 hours, and PBMCs were isolated by density gradient centrifugation. PBMCs intended for TCR sequencing were cryopreserved in liquid nitrogen and were subsequently thawed in a 37 degrees C water bath. A purity of at least 90% was achieved for sorted or isolated CD4+, CD8+ and CD8+ TEMRA cells.

The chain couples TRBV7-2 to TRBJ2-7, with the D segment identity uncertain. The TCR sequence derives from a human donor in good health. The source material was CD4+ T cells from PBMCs. The CDR3 reads CASSPRTLYEQYF. The DNA reads as follows: TGTGCCAGCAGCCCAAGGACGTTGTACGAGCAGTACTTC.